A few counts support the clone carrying this T cell receptor beta chain. The sample is drawn from a study of read filtering for tumor transcriptome and immune sequencing. Study overall: Patients were 17 male and some 13 female, mean age around 67 years, range 47 to 80.

V shed 0 bases and J shed 8 bases, with 10 bases lying between them. The CDR3 runs to 13 residues. Germline V gene data show CDR1 as LNHNV and CDR2 as YYDKDF (reference sequence). This library used about 360 ng RNA and molecular barcoded adaptors spanning alpha/delta and beta/gamma chains. A single record per CDR3 protein comes from TCRdb applying MiXCR to the reads. The profile shows 85,000 or so distinct CDR3 sequences, over 9% of them singletons. The receptor's source is a donor at least 40 years old with multiple myeloma. This sequence joins TRBV15 and TRBJ1-2; TRBD1 might be the D (5 bases). The specimen sequenced was a population of CD138-negative cells sorted from bone marrow. Written as DNA, the CDR3 is TGTGCCACCAGCAGAGACAGGGCTGGAGGCTACACCTTC. Its translation is CATSRDRAGGYTF.